This T cell receptor beta chain is drawn from a study of identical twins. This CDR3 contains 17 residues. Trimming pared 5 bases from V and 2 bases from J, leaving 16 bases between. The V gene's germline CDR1 is LGHDT and CDR2 YNNKEL (reference sequence). TCRdb re-called the 5' RACE reads through MiXCR, storing one row per CDR3 protein. The sample lists roughly 280,000 distinct CDR3 sequences, roughly 9% occurring once. The data were also submitted as part of a second study, on yellow fever vaccine responses in identical twins.

This sequence was found in a woman aged 18-30 years in good health. This sequence joins TRBV3-1 and TRBJ2-6, with D possibly TRBD1 on 6 matching bases. The sample was CD8+ T cells sorted from blood. The CDR3 coding sequence is TGTGCCAGCAGCAAGGCGGTCTCAGGGGCTGGGGCCAACGTCCTGACTTTC. Protein: CASSKAVSGAGANVLTF.